The source of this T cell receptor (beta chain) is a study of T cells in Graves' hyperthyroidism and ophthalmopathy. Study overall: Sampling of peripheral blood happened at initial diagnosis, prior to any treatment.

Amplification of TCR beta CDR3 regions was performed using RNA transcripts as template. The TCR CDR3 was amplified in a first-round RT-PCR using the HTBI primer set. MiXCR, run by TCRdb on the multiplex PCR reads, gives a single entry per CDR3 protein. The profile covers a few hundred thousand distinct CDR3 sequences, with approximately 21% appearing a single time and around 62% taken by the ten largest. The sample holds a few counts of this clonotype. The length of the CDR3 is 13 residues. Deletions cut 0 bases from V and 6 bases from J, with 8 bases between. CDR1 is MGHRA and CDR2 is YSYEKL in the germline V gene.

The chain recombines TRBV4-1 with TRBJ1-2; maybe TRBD1 (6 bases). Sequencing was performed on blood. The source of this sequence is a man aged 25 to 40 with Graves' ophthalmopathy. The CDR3 region has the DNA TGCGCCAGCAGCCAAGATGGACAGAATGGCTACACCTTC. Amino acid sequence: CASSQDGQNGYTF.